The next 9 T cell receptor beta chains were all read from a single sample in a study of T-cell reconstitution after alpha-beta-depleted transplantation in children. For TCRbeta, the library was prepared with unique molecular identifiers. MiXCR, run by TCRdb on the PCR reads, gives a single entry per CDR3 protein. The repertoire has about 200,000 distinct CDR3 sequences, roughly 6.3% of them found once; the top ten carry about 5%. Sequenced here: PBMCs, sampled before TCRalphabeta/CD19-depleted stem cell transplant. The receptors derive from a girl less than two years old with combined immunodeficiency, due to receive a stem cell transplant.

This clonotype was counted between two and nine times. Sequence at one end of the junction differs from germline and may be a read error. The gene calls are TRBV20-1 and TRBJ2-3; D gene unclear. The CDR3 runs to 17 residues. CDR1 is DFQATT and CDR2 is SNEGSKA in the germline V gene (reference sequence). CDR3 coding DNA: TGCTGTGCTAGTGACATAGGAGACGGCTGGGTAGAGGATACGCAGTATTTT. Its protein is CCASDIGDGWVEDTQYF.

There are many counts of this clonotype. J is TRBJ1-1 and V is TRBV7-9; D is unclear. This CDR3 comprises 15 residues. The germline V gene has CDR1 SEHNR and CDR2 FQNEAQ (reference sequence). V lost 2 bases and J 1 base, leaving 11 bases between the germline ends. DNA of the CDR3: TGTGCCAGCAGCTTATTAAGGACCCCGAACACTGAAGCTTTCTTT. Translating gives CASSLLRTPNTEAFF. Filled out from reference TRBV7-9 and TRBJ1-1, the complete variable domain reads DTGVSQNPRHKITKRGQNVTFRCDPISEHNRLYWYRQTLGQGPEFLTYFQNEAQLEKSRLLSDRFSAERPKGSFSTLEIQRTEQGDSAMYLCASSLLRTPNTEAFFGQGTRLTVV.

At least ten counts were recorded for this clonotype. CDR3 sequence reads: CASSLTWGGYEQYF. CDR3 bases: TGTGCCAGCAGTTTAACCTGGGGAGGGTACGAGCAGTACTTC. The chain recombines TRBV28 with TRBJ2-7; the match to TRBD2 covers 7 bases. The CDR3 contains 14 residues. The ends lost 2 bases at V and 4 bases at J; junction bases unmatched: 5. Germline lookup yields CDR1 MDHEN and CDR2 SYDVKM.

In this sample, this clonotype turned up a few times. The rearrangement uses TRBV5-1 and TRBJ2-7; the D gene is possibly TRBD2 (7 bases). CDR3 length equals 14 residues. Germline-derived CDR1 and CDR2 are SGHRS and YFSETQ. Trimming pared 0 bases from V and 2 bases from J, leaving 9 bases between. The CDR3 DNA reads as TGCGCCAGCAGCTTGGAGGGGGGGACCTACGAGCAGTACTTC. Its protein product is CASSLEGGTYEQYF.

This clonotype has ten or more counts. CDR3 sequence: CSAKDPRGEQYF. CDR3 bases: TGCAGTGCTAAAGACCCTAGAGGCGAGCAGTACTTC. The J gene is TRBJ2-7, the V gene TRBV20-1; D remains ambiguous. The CDR3 extends over 12 amino acids. Germline V lookup: CDR1 DFQATT, CDR2 SNEGSKA (reference sequence). V was pared by 4 bases and J by 6 bases, with 13 bases between.

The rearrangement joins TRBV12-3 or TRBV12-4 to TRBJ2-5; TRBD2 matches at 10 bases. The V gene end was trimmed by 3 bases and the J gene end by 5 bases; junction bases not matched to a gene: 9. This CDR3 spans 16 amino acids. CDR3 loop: CASSLFGGLARETQYF. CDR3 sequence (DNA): TGTGCCAGCAGTTTGTTTGGGGGACTAGCGAGGGAGACCCAGTACTTC.

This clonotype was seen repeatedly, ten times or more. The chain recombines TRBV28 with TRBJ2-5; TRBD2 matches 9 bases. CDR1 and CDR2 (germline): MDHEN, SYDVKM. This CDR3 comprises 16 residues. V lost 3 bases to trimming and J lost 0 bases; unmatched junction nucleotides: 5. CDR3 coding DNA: TGTGCCAGCAGTTTCCGACTAGCGGACTACCAAGAGACCCAGTACTTC. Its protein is CASSFRLADYQETQYF.

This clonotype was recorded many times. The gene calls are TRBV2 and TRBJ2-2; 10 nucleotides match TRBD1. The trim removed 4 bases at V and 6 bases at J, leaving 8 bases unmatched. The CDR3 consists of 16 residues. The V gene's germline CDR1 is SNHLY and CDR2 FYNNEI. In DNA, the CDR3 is TGTGCCAGCAGTGCCCGACAGGGGGCGCACGCCGGGGAGCTGTTTTTT. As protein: CASSARQGAHAGELFF.

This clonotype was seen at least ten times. The CDR3 DNA reads as TGTGCCAGCAGCTTTCCGGACAGGGGGAGAGAGACCCAGTACTTC. Translating gives CASSFPDRGRETQYF. This chain joins TRBV7-8 and TRBJ2-5, with TRBD1 matching over 10 bases. CDR3 length: 15 amino acids. The germline V gene encodes CDR1 SGHVS and CDR2 FQNEAQ. Losses at the gene ends were 3 bases for V and 4 bases for J; bases not matched to a gene: 5.